The 2 T cell receptor beta chains reported below all come from one sample, sequenced in a study of cytomegalovirus exposure and HLA in healthy donors. PCR employed 60 Vbeta and 13 Jbeta primers. Repertoires were generated with immunoSEQ multiplex PCR, while TCRdb's copy carries only in-frame clones and drops some. The table lists around 200,000 clones, about three quarters of them singletons. The specimen sequenced was PBMCs. Source of these receptors: a man in his forties or fifties in good health and CMV-seronegative.

This clone was detected only a few times. V and J are TRBV30 and TRBJ1-1; a weak D match, TRBD1 (5 bases). The ends were cut back, 2 bases at V and 3 bases at J, with 13 bases in the middle. The CDR3 sequence is 14 residues long. The germline V gene encodes CDR1 GTSNPN and CDR2 SVGIG (reference sequence). The CDR3 spells CAWSRGERDTEAFF. The CDR3 DNA follows: TGTGCCTGGAGTCGGGGGGAGAGGGACACTGAAGCTTTCTTT. Looking up the rest from reference TRBV30 and TRBJ1-1 gives the full variable domain: SQTIHQWPATLVQPVGSPLSLECTVEGTSNPNLYWYRQAAGRGLQLLFYSVGIGQISSEVPQNLSASRPQDRQFILSSKKLLLSDSGFYLCAWSRGERDTEAFFGQGTRLTVV.

This sequence joins TRBV5-8 and TRBJ1-2, with 7 bases aligning to TRBD1. J was trimmed by 4 bases and V by 0 bases; bases with no gene match: 0. Looked up from germline, CDR1 is SGHTS and CDR2 is YDEGEE. The CDR3 has 13 residues. CDR3: CASSLDRGYGYTF. The CDR3, as DNA: TGTGCCAGCAGCTTGGACAGGGGCTATGGCTACACCTTC.